This T cell receptor (beta chain) originates from a study of cytomegalovirus exposure and HLA in healthy donors (TCRdb year 2017). Describing the broader study: According to an earlier analysis of around 600 of the donors, about 179 million T cells yielded 95 million to 140 million unique TCR beta sequences and about 300 Gb of sequence data. Approximately 310 gigabases of sequencing data and 70 million to 100 million unique TCR sequences were included in an early release covering around 600 HLA-typed donors. Of the roughly 410 genotyped donors, less than 90% were placed in the genetic ancestry cluster associated with self-reported Caucasian donors. The study was designed to test whether signatures of past pathogen exposure could be identified by cataloging public T cell receptors. The study used immunosequencing to profile the T cell repertoires of 670 or so subjects and linked those repertoires to cytomegalovirus serostatus. Along with the approximately 650-subject first cohort, a separate validation cohort of over a hundred different subjects was used. High-throughput TCR immunosequencing, statistical association of individual TCRs with disease status, and machine learning were combined to predict cytomegalovirus infection status. In a later analysis, previously published TCR beta repertoires from more than 500 donors were re-analyzed and high-resolution HLA genotyping was added so that TCR occurrence patterns could be studied. Rather than using new phenotypic data, the later analysis identified candidate immune exposures from TCR beta sequences and from how often those sequences occurred across donors. In an earlier analysis of over 550 of the donors, high-throughput TCR beta sequencing was used to judge whether each TCR beta V gene segment behaved as functional or pseudogenic. Donor age, sex, ethnicity and CMV serostatus were collected together with the repertoire data. In a later genetic analysis, genome-wide SNP genotypes for about three fifths of the 666 donors were used, and that subset was treated as a discovery cohort. Every repertoire in the discovery cohort had been generated on one and the same sequencing platform. HLA typing covered class I and class II loci at four-digit resolution. The number of donors typed differed by locus, with 629-630 for A, B, C, DRB1 and DQB1, approximately 500 for DQA1, 606 for DPA1, and approximately 470 for DPB1. About five DR-DQ haplotypes were treated as single units for association and clustering because of strong linkage in the cohort. Among about 400 genotyped donors of the cohort, an average of around 220,000 unique TCR beta nucleotide sequences was sequenced per donor, of which approximately 19% were non-productive.

Overall study results and their limits: Cytomegalovirus status was reported to be diagnosed by the classifier with high specificity and sensitivity in both the original and validation cohorts. In a later analysis, TCR association rates were found to vary across HLA loci, with the most associated TCRs seen for DRB1 alleles and the fewest for HLA-C alleles. The sequencing pipeline was judged likely to have produced a cluster of highly shared sequence variants as a technical artifact. According to the authors, the approach could potentially be generalized to other disease states and immunological phenotypes. In the study, 150 to 200 TCR beta chains were listed as associated with cytomegalovirus. An earlier analysis of 587 of the donors showed that most TCR beta V segments appeared in productive rearrangements either about 90% or about 30% of the time, which broadly matched IMGT annotations. Linkage disequilibrium might explain the correlated functional status among segregating V segments, but an unknown experimental factor could not be ruled out. At a false discovery rate of 0.05, a later analysis linked 15,000 to 20,000 TCR beta sequences to specific HLA alleles. About 17 rarely observed V segments, including chromosome 9 orphons, were excluded from the earlier analysis of about 610 of the donors because counts were too low. In a later analysis, HLA-associated TCR beta chains were found to be more clonally expanded and to have lower generation probabilities than equally common non-associated chains. Sequencing depth was assumed to be roughly uniform across donors in the presence/absence analyses, though that assumption may not hold. Most TCR sequences were observed very rarely across donors, whereas some public TCRs were present in many individuals. The 87-base-pair reads could not distinguish some IMGT-functional V segments, including TRBV6-2 and TRBV6-3, so those segments were excluded. In a later analysis, most CMV-associated TCR beta chains were found to appear HLA-restricted, with HLA associations seemingly driven largely by CMV exposure. A later genetic analysis reported fewer N-insertions in productive TCRs among donors in an Asian-associated ancestry cluster than the approximately 670-donor mean. CMV serostatus was the only immune exposure information available for the cohort. An association between a missense DCLRE1C variant and V-gene and J-gene trimming of TCR beta chains was found in a later genetic analysis and replicated in an independent cohort. In vitro tests confirmed that a few of the cytomegalovirus-associated TCR beta chains recognize cytomegalovirus antigens. HLA typing was unavailable for some donors at each locus, so association tests used only the typed subset. When HLA alleles, especially DR and DQ, strongly co-occurred, TCR associations were difficult to assign to individual alleles. A further reported finding was that TCR beta sequences accurately predicted the HLA-A and HLA-B alleles for most subjects in the first cohort. This cohort had only TCR beta chains sequenced, and the lack of alpha or paired-chain data limited which features could be detected. Several of the top co-occurrence clusters appeared to be linked to parvovirus B19, influenza, CMV and Epstein-Barr virus, according to a later analysis.

Its CDR3 holds 20 amino acids, cysteine through phenylalanine. Only CDR3 DNA remains: 60 bases, in frame from the first base. CDR1 and CDR2, per the germline V gene (reference sequence), are LNHNV and YYDKDF. V is pared back by 5 bases and J by 0 bases, with 28 bases lying between the germline termini. About this clone: What antigen it recognizes has not been identified. Base qualities are not recorded, but no much larger clone differs from it by a single base.

Library creation used the immunoSEQ multiplex PCR assay. The multiplex PCR relied on a mix of 60 forward primers for TCR Vbeta segments and 13 reverse primers for TCR Jbeta segments. The CDR3 region of rearranged TCR beta genes was amplified from genomic DNA with a multiplex PCR assay. Amplified TCR beta libraries were sequenced as 87-base-pair reads on the Illumina HiSeq System. Concerning the study's data processing: In a later analysis, 70 million to 95 million unique TCR beta chains were counted across the approximately 620 repertoires, and around 11 million of these chains were shared by at least two donors. Raw reads were error-corrected and collapsed into unique sequences by a nearest-neighbor algorithm in which closely related sequences were merged to remove PCR and sequencing errors. CDR3 sequences were aligned to IMGT reference sequences to assign V, D and J gene segments. For a sequence to be retained, at least a six-nucleotide match to both a V gene segment and a J gene segment was required. Rearrangements were called productive when the CDR3 lacked stop codons and stayed in frame with V and J; all others were non-productive. Following IMGT convention, CDR3 was defined as the stretch from the second conserved V-encoded cysteine up to the conserved J-encoded phenylalanine. The earlier analysis of 500 to 650 of the donors excluded any sequence lacking an unambiguous match to a single V gene segment. In an earlier analysis of several hundred of the donors, V segments were called functional above 56.7% productive rearrangements and were called segregating when the between-donor standard deviation exceeded 5%. A statistical classification framework was built to diagnose cytomegalovirus status from the catalog of TCR beta chain sequences. In a later analysis, TCR nucleotide sequences were compared against IMGT/GENE-DB human TR gene sequences so that V and J genes could be assigned. Using the TCRdist pipeline, a later analysis assigned CDR3 sequences along with most-parsimonious VDJ recombination scenarios. In a later analysis, each TCR beta chain was defined by its CDR3 amino acid sequence together with its V-gene family, and reads without a unique V-gene family were excluded. A later analysis removed roughly 590 highly shared, low-generation-probability nucleotide sequences to deal with suspected cross-contamination and a sequencing artifact. For each public chain, a later analysis derived a clonal expansion index from normalized ranks of inferred template counts within each repertoire. In a later analysis, generation probabilities were computed with a VDJ recombination model fitted to out-of-frame rearrangements, and the resulting probabilities were checked against IGoR. In a later analysis, hypergeometric tests were used to score TCR-TCR, TCR-HLA and TCR-CMV co-occurrence, with a repertoire-size bias correction applied to TCR pairs. In a later analysis, false discovery rates were estimated by permuting HLA or CMV assignments 20 times. A later analysis grouped co-occurring TCRs with DBSCAN, adding TCRdist sequence similarity when clustering within HLA-allele-positive subsets. Repertoires with fewer than 30,000 or more than 120,000 public chains, plus five repertoires with anomalous nucleotide sharing, were excluded from co-occurrence clustering. Here the immuneACCESS table is served through TCRdb, limited to in-frame sequences with V and J called. Missing clones are a known gap in these copies; in checked studies unresolved V genes cover under half, and the rest lacks a known reason. The V and J calls and the clone size are those of that table, but D and trimming were determined from the DNA. Counted in this sample were some 86,000 clones; 67% of them appeared once. The ten largest clones take up 2% to 2.5% of the sample.

In total, over 600 healthy bone marrow donors made up the cohort. At the time of sampling, every cohort member was nominally healthy, though immune exposures that went unrecorded were likely present. The donor tested CMV seronegative and was one of the 352 seronegative cohort members. Every donor gave a peripheral blood sample, and the peripheral blood mononuclear cells from that sample were used for TCR beta sequencing. Genomic DNA was extracted from the blood cell samples with the Qiagen DNeasy Blood Extraction Kit. The source of this sequence is a man aged 25 to 40 in good health and CMV-seronegative. The sequenced sample was PBMCs. The chain employs TRBV15 and TRBJ1-1; a tentative D call is TRBD1 (6 bases match). The CDR3 protein is CATSERQGGDMNIMNTEAFF. The nucleotide sequence reads as follows: TGTGCCACCAGCGAGCGACAAGGTGGGGACATGAACATTATGAACACTGAAGCTTTCTTT.